The 21 T cell receptor beta chains reported below all come from one sample, sequenced in a study of T cell responses to AZD1222 COVID-19 vaccine. Produced via immunoSEQ multiplex PCR; TCRdb's table is partial and in-frame only. The profile shows tens of thousands of clones, approximately 89% of them singletons. The sample consisted of peripheral blood, taken on day 0 of MenACWY control vaccination. The receptor source for this set is an adult in good health.

The rearrangement joins TRBV14 to TRBJ2-7; TRBD1 agrees at 8 bases. The CDR3 totals 15 residues. Germline loops: CDR1 SGHDN, CDR2 FVKESK. Trimming cost V 4 bases and J 3 bases; bases outside gene matches: 8. CDR3 loop: CASSRQSGGRYEQYF. DNA of the CDR3: TGTGCCAGCAGCCGCCAATCAGGGGGCCGCTACGAGCAGTACTTC.

This sequence joins TRBV11-2 and TRBJ2-2, with D perhaps TRBD1 (6 bases). Germline V lookup: CDR1 SGHAT, CDR2 FQNNGV. The CDR3 loop spans 17 amino acids. Trimming took 3 bases from V and 0 from J, leaving 14 bases between them. CDR3 amino acids: CASSFNPGHPNTGELFF. CDR3 in DNA: TGTGCCAGCAGCTTCAATCCGGGACACCCGAACACCGGGGAGCTGTTTTTT.

The chain recombines TRBV11-2 with TRBJ1-2, with D tentatively TRBD1 (5 bases). V lost 5 bases and J lost 1, with 8 bases in between. The CDR3 consists of 13 residues. Germline V CDR1 and CDR2: SGHAT, FQNNGV. The CDR3 DNA is TGTGCCAGCAGCCCCGACAGTAACTATGGCTACACCTTC. It encodes CASSPDSNYGYTF.

The gene calls are TRBV27 and TRBJ2-6; D gene ambiguous. V lost 5 bases and J 3 bases, leaving 8 bases between the germline ends. The length of the CDR3 is 14 residues. Germline-derived CDR1 and CDR2 are MNHEY and SMNVEV (reference sequence). CDR3 DNA sequence: TGTGCCAGCAGTCCCTCTTATGGGGCCAACGTCCTGACTTTC. Translation gives CASSPSYGANVLTF.

The V and J genes are TRBV7-9 and TRBJ2-4; TRBD1 matches 8 bases. The junction had 3 bases not matched to a gene; V was cut back by 2 bases and J by 6 bases. In germline, CDR1 is SEHNR, CDR2 FQNEAQ (reference sequence). This CDR3 is 14 amino acids long. CDR3 loop: CASSLNDRGNIQYF. Written as DNA, the CDR3 is TGTGCCAGCAGCTTAAACGACAGGGGAAACATTCAGTACTTC.

The chain recombines TRBV9 with TRBJ2-2; TRBD2 matches at 16 bases. The junction had 13 bases not matched to a gene; V was cut back by 4 bases and J by 7 bases. Germline V CDR1 and CDR2: SGDLS, YYNGEE. The CDR3 contains 19 residues. The CDR3 nucleotides are TGTGCCAGCAGCCCTTCTAGGGGACTAGCGGGAGGGCCCGTCGGGGAGCTGTTTTTT. Its protein product is CASSPSRGLAGGPVGELFF. Drawing the rest from reference TRBV9 and TRBJ2-2, the complete variable domain is DSGVTQTPKHLITATGQRVTLRCSPRSGDLSVYWYQQSLDQGLQFLIQYYNGEERAKGNILERFSAQQFPDLHSELNLSSLELGDSALYFCASSPSRGLAGGPVGELFFGEGSRLTVL.

The genes are TRBV7-9 and TRBJ1-3, with D unresolved. The V gene lost 3 bases and the J gene lost 4 bases, with 10 bases spanning the gap. This CDR3 is built from 14 residues. Germline CDR1 and CDR2: SEHNR and FQNEAQ (reference sequence). The CDR3 nucleotides are TGTGCCAGCAGCTTCGAGGGTGCAGGAAACACCATATATTTT. Translating it yields CASSFEGAGNTIYF.

The chain links TRBV5-1 to TRBJ2-1; no clear D. The germline V gene has CDR1 SGHRS and CDR2 YFSETQ. Trimming took 3 bases from V and 2 from J, leaving 0 bases between them. The CDR3 covers 11 residues. The CDR3 sequence is CASSSYNEQFF. The CDR3 DNA reads as TGCGCCAGCAGCTCCTACAATGAGCAGTTCTTC.

The chain combines TRBV28 with TRBJ2-3, with 11 positions matching TRBD2. Losses at the gene ends were 6 bases for V and 1 base for J; bases not matched to a gene: 3. Germline V gene lookup returns CDR1 MDHEN and CDR2 SYDVKM. The CDR3 has 15 residues. The CDR3 loop is CASSNSGRGTDTQYF. CDR3 DNA: TGTGCCAGCAGCAATAGCGGGAGGGGCACAGATACGCAGTATTTT.

The genes are TRBV6-5 and TRBJ1-6, with 7 bases fitting TRBD1. Per germline, CDR1 MNHEY and CDR2 SVGAGI. J was trimmed by 7 bases and V by 2 bases; bases with no gene match: 5. The CDR3 loop spans 15 amino acids. As DNA, the CDR3 is TGTGCCAGCAGTTACGGGGGACAGCTGAATTCACCCCTCCACTTT. This codes for CASSYGGQLNSPLHF.

The chain is built from TRBV7-2 and TRBJ1-4; maybe TRBD1 (5 bases). The CDR3 has 15 residues. V dropped 5 bases and J dropped 5 bases, with 15 bases sitting between them. Germline V lookup: CDR1 SGHTA, CDR2 FQGNSA. CDR3 protein: CASSTSGTPNEKLFF. The CDR3 nucleotides are TGTGCCAGCAGCACCTCCGGGACCCCGAATGAAAAACTGTTTTTT.

This CDR3 reads CSALTGWEQFF. The DNA for the CDR3 is TGCAGTGCACTGACAGGGTGGGAGCAGTTCTTC. The rearrangement joins TRBV20-1 to TRBJ2-1, with 7 bases lining up with TRBD1. The CDR3 spans 11 residues. CDR1 and CDR2 (germline): DFQATT, SNEGSKA (reference sequence). V lost 6 bases, J lost 10 bases, and 6 bases stayed unmatched.

The rearrangement joins TRBV20-1 to TRBJ2-1; tentatively, D is TRBD2 (6 bases). CDR3 length equals 14 residues. CDR1 DFQATT and CDR2 SNEGSKA come from the germline V gene (reference sequence). Trimming pared 3 bases from V and 1 base from J, leaving 10 bases between. CDR3 nucleotide sequence: TGCAGTGCTAGTATTAGCGGTTCCTACAATGAGCAGTTCTTC. Protein product: CSASISGSYNEQFF.

V usage is TRBV4-3 and J usage is TRBJ2-1; D is perhaps TRBD2 (6 bases). The CDR3 covers 18 residues. The germline gives CDR1 LGHNA, CDR2 YSLEER. V lost 0 bases and J lost 4, with 19 bases in between. The CDR3 sequence is CASSQDPRGSFVYNEQFF. CDR3 in DNA: TGCGCCAGCAGCCAAGATCCACGGGGGTCCTTCGTTTACAATGAGCAGTTCTTC.

The V gene is TRBV5-1, the J gene TRBJ1-2, with 10 bases identical to TRBD1. The CDR3 has 16 amino acids. Looked up from germline, CDR1 is SGHRS and CDR2 is YFSETQ. Losses at the gene ends were 0 bases for V and 5 bases for J; bases not matched to a gene: 7. The CDR3 loop reads CASSLDGGTGVYGYTF. CDR3 in DNA: TGCGCCAGCAGCTTGGACGGAGGGACAGGGGTTTATGGCTACACCTTC. Combining the CDR3 with reference TRBV5-1 and TRBJ1-2 gives the whole variable domain KAGVTQTPRYLIKTRGQQVTLSCSPISGHRSVSWYQQTPGQGLQFLFEYFSETQRNKGNFPGRFSGRQFSNSRSEMNVSTLELGDSALYLCASSLDGGTGVYGYTFGSGTRLTVV.

The chain carries TRBV5-1 and TRBJ2-2, with 10 bases lining up with TRBD2. CDR3 length: 15 amino acids. Germline V gene data show CDR1 as SGHRS and CDR2 as YFSETQ. V shed 4 bases, J shed 2 bases, and the junction held 2 bases outside the gene matches. This chain's CDR3 is CASSVLAGNTGELFF. The CDR3 nucleotides are TGCGCCAGCAGCGTACTAGCGGGAAACACCGGGGAGCTGTTTTTT.

V usage is TRBV28 and J usage is TRBJ2-7, with 7 bases fitting TRBD1. This CDR3 is built from 13 residues. Germline lookup yields CDR1 MDHEN and CDR2 SYDVKM. Losses at the gene ends were 7 bases for V and 7 bases for J; bases not matched to a gene: 10. The CDR3: CASNEGAEGEQYF. Here the CDR3 DNA reads TGTGCCAGCAATGAGGGGGCAGAGGGTGAGCAGTACTTC.

CDR3 protein: CASGTSDGVNTEAFF. The CDR3 nucleotides are TGTGCCAGCGGGACCTCGGACGGCGTGAACACTGAAGCTTTCTTT. The rearrangement links TRBV7-9 to TRBJ1-1; D might be TRBD1 (5 bases). Germline V gene data show CDR1 as SEHNR and CDR2 as FQNEAQ (reference sequence). V lost 8 bases and J 0 bases, leaving 16 bases between the germline ends. The CDR3 runs to 15 residues. The variable domain in full, with the rest retrieved from reference TRBV7-9 and TRBJ1-1, is DTGVSQNPRHKITKRGQNVTFRCDPISEHNRLYWYRQTLGQGPEFLTYFQNEAQLEKSRLLSDRFSAERPKGSFSTLEIQRTEQGDSAMYLCASGTSDGVNTEAFFGQGTRLTVV.

CDR3 residues: CASGGRLAAYNEQFF. DNA for the CDR3: TGTGCCAGCGGGGGGAGACTAGCGGCCTACAATGAGCAGTTCTTC. V gene TRBV9 combines with J gene TRBJ2-1; 9 nucleotides line up with TRBD2. The CDR3 consists of 15 residues. Germline-derived CDR1 and CDR2 are SGDLS and YYNGEE. With 7 bases clipped from V and 2 bases from J, the junction kept 7 bases outside the gene matches.

The rearrangement joins TRBV19 to TRBJ2-1; no reliable D call. Looked up from germline, CDR1 is LNHDA and CDR2 is SQIVND (reference sequence). V dropped 7 bases and J dropped 6 bases, with 10 bases sitting between them. The CDR3 consists of 12 residues. This chain's CDR3 is CASNTLGNEQFF. The CDR3 DNA is TGTGCCAGTAACACTCTGGGCAATGAGCAGTTCTTC.

The chain has TRBV28 and TRBJ1-4; the match to TRBD1 covers 7 bases. J lost 8 bases, V lost 8 bases, and 5 bases had no gene match. Germline-derived CDR1 and CDR2 are MDHEN and SYDVKM. This CDR3 is 12 amino acids long. The CDR3 sequence: CASQGGTEKLFF. The CDR3 DNA follows: TGTGCCAGCCAGGGGGGGACAGAAAAACTGTTTTTT.